This is a list of T cell receptor beta chains from one sample in a study of glioma-infiltrating T cells after dendritic cell vaccination. Sequenced by immunoSEQ multiplex PCR; TCRdb stores in-frame clones only, minus some. The data show approximately 48,000 clones, roughly 87% seen once. This specimen consisted of blood, obtained before dendritic cell vaccination. These receptors were collected from a human donor with glioblastoma. The CDR3 runs from the conserved cysteine through the conserved F or W. A D gene is named only where the DNA matches it firmly. Rows give clone size only sometimes, using once, few, many, or a class for an expanded clone.

j_gene: TRBJ1-1; abundance: -; v_gene: TRBV19; d_gene: TRBD1; CDR3nt: TGTGCCAGTCGGACAGGGAACACTGAAGCTTTCTTT; CDR3aa: CASRTGNTEAFF
j_gene: TRBJ1-2; abundance: -; v_gene: TRBV15; d_gene: -; CDR3nt: TGTGCCACCAGCAGAGATGTGTTGGGGGCGAATGGCTACACCTTC; CDR3aa: CATSRDVLGANGYTF
j_gene: TRBJ1-1; abundance: -; v_gene: TRBV27; d_gene: -; CDR3nt: TGTGCCAGCAGTTTCGTTATAGGGGCTGAAGCTTTCTTT; CDR3aa: CASSFVIGAEAFF
j_gene: TRBJ2-4; abundance: -; v_gene: TRBV27; d_gene: -; CDR3nt: TGTGCCAGCAGTCCCCCCCAGACAGCCCCGGGGGTCCTAGCCAAAAACATTCAGTACTTC; CDR3aa: CASSPPQTAPGVLAKNIQYF
j_gene: TRBJ2-2; abundance: -; v_gene: TRBV27; d_gene: -; CDR3nt: TGTGCCAGCAAACAACGGCAGGGTGGGACCGGGGAGCTGTTTTTT; CDR3aa: CASKQRQGGTGELFF
j_gene: TRBJ2-1; abundance: -; v_gene: TRBV5-1; d_gene: TRBD2; CDR3nt: TGCGCCAGCAGCCCAGGAGCGGGGGGTACCCTTTACAATGAGCAGTTCTTC; CDR3aa: CASSPGAGGTLYNEQFF
j_gene: TRBJ2-5; abundance: -; v_gene: TRBV2; d_gene: -; CDR3nt: TGTGCCAGCATGGGGGGGCCGGAGACCCAGTACTTC; CDR3aa: CASMGGPETQYF
j_gene: TRBJ2-6; abundance: -; v_gene: TRBV5-4; d_gene: -; CDR3nt: TGTGCCAGCAGCAGCAGGGGCTCTGGGGCCAACGTCCTGACTTTC; CDR3aa: CASSSRGSGANVLTF
j_gene: TRBJ2-1; abundance: -; v_gene: TRBV5-6; d_gene: -; CDR3nt: TGTGCCAGCAGCTTGGGGGCCCCCGGGGGTGAGCAGTTCTTC; CDR3aa: CASSLGAPGGEQFF
j_gene: TRBJ2-1; abundance: -; v_gene: TRBV5-8; d_gene: TRBD2; CDR3nt: TGTGCCAGCAGCTTGGAAGGCGGGGGGCGCTACAATGAGCAGTTCTTC; CDR3aa: CASSLEGGGRYNEQFF
j_gene: TRBJ1-2; abundance: few; v_gene: TRBV6-5; d_gene: -; CDR3nt: TGTGCCAGCAGGGAAGGACAGATAAGTGGCTACACCTTC; CDR3aa: CASREGQISGYTF
j_gene: TRBJ1-3; abundance: few; v_gene: TRBV4-3; d_gene: -; CDR3nt: TGCGCCAGCAGCCAAGACCTTACAGGGGGAAACACCATATATTTT; CDR3aa: CASSQDLTGGNTIYF
j_gene: TRBJ1-6; abundance: few; v_gene: TRBV21-1; d_gene: -; CDR3nt: TGTGCCAGCAGCAATCAGGACAATCCGTATAATTCACCCCTCCACTTT; CDR3aa: CASSNQDNPYNSPLHF
j_gene: TRBJ1-6; abundance: -; v_gene: TRBV29-1; d_gene: TRBD1; CDR3nt: TGCAGCGCGGGACAGGGGAACAATTCACCCCTCCACTTT; CDR3aa: CSAGQGNNSPLHF
j_gene: TRBJ2-2; abundance: -; v_gene: TRBV4-1; d_gene: -; CDR3nt: TGCGCCAGCAGCCAAGGACAGTACACCGGGGAGCTGTTTTTT; CDR3aa: CASSQGQYTGELFF
j_gene: TRBJ1-5; abundance: -; v_gene: TRBV30; d_gene: TRBD1; CDR3nt: TGTGCCTGGAGTGGTGGGACAGGGGGCGGGGGTCAGCCCCAGCATTTT; CDR3aa: CAWSGGTGGGGQPQHF
j_gene: TRBJ2-7; abundance: -; v_gene: TRBV9; d_gene: TRBD1; CDR3nt: TGTGCCAGCAGCGTAAGGGACAGCAACTACGAGCAGTACTTC; CDR3aa: CASSVRDSNYEQYF
j_gene: TRBJ1-2; abundance: -; v_gene: TRBV15; d_gene: -; CDR3nt: TGTGCCACCAGCAGAGACTCACCAGGGGTCCTCTATGGCTACACCTTC; CDR3aa: CATSRDSPGVLYGYTF
j_gene: TRBJ1-1; abundance: -; v_gene: TRBV5-1; d_gene: TRBD1; CDR3nt: TGCGCCAGCAGCCCCCGGGACAGGGTCACTGAAGCTTTCTTT; CDR3aa: CASSPRDRVTEAFF
j_gene: TRBJ1-1; abundance: few; v_gene: TRBV11-2; d_gene: -; CDR3nt: TGTGCCAGCAGCTCGACCGGGGGGCTAAATCGGGCTTTCTTT; CDR3aa: CASSSTGGLNRAFF
j_gene: TRBJ2-1; abundance: -; v_gene: TRBV5-1; d_gene: -; CDR3nt: TGCGCCAGCAGCTTGGAAAGCACCCACAATGAGCAGTTCTTC; CDR3aa: CASSLESTHNEQFF
j_gene: TRBJ2-1; abundance: -; v_gene: TRBV19; d_gene: TRBD2; CDR3nt: TGTGCCAGTAGTCCAATCCGGACTAGCGGGAAAAACAATGAGCAGTTCTTC; CDR3aa: CASSPIRTSGKNNEQFF
j_gene: TRBJ2-1; abundance: -; v_gene: TRBV6-5; d_gene: -; CDR3nt: TGTGCCAGCAGTCGGGACAATGAGCAGTTCTTC; CDR3aa: CASSRDNEQFF
j_gene: TRBJ2-7; abundance: -; v_gene: TRBV5-6; d_gene: TRBD1; CDR3nt: TGTGCCAGCAGCTTGATGGGACAGGGGGACTACGAGCAGTACTTC; CDR3aa: CASSLMGQGDYEQYF
j_gene: TRBJ2-3; abundance: -; v_gene: TRBV29-1; d_gene: TRBD1; CDR3nt: TGCAGCGCATTCAGGGGGAGCGCAGATACGCAGTATTTT; CDR3aa: CSAFRGSADTQYF
j_gene: TRBJ1-5; abundance: once; v_gene: TRBV1; d_gene: -; CDR3nt: -; CDR3aa: CTSSPWGPGTGTRSNQPQHF
j_gene: TRBJ2-7; abundance: -; v_gene: TRBV18; d_gene: -; CDR3nt: TGTGCCAGCTCACCTGGGGGCGACATCTACGAGCAGTACTTC; CDR3aa: CASSPGGDIYEQYF
j_gene: TRBJ2-5; abundance: -; v_gene: TRBV5-4; d_gene: TRBD1; CDR3nt: TGTGCCAGCAGCCGGAGCACAGGGGATGAGACCCAGTACTTC; CDR3aa: CASSRSTGDETQYF
j_gene: TRBJ2-5; abundance: -; v_gene: TRBV2; d_gene: -; CDR3nt: TGTGCCAGCCGTATCCAAGAGACCCAGTACTTC; CDR3aa: CASRIQETQYF
j_gene: TRBJ1-3; abundance: -; v_gene: TRBV12-5; d_gene: -; CDR3nt: TGTGCTAGTGGTCCCCCCCCGGACTTTGCTGGAAACACCATATATTTT; CDR3aa: CASGPPPDFAGNTIYF
j_gene: TRBJ1-2; abundance: -; v_gene: TRBV28; d_gene: TRBD1; CDR3nt: TGTGCCAGTTACGCGGGACAGGGTCGAGTCTATGGCTACACCTTC; CDR3aa: CASYAGQGRVYGYTF
j_gene: TRBJ1-1; abundance: -; v_gene: TRBV7-8; d_gene: -; CDR3nt: TGTGCCAGCAGCTCCCGCGGGGGGGCGATGGGGACTGAAGCTTTCTTT; CDR3aa: CASSSRGGAMGTEAFF
j_gene: TRBJ2-7; abundance: -; v_gene: TRBV29-1; d_gene: TRBD1; CDR3nt: TGCAGCGTGACAGGGACACGAGACTACGAGCAGTACTTC; CDR3aa: CSVTGTRDYEQYF
j_gene: TRBJ1-6; abundance: -; v_gene: TRBV30; d_gene: -; CDR3nt: TGTGCCTGGAGTGACGAAAAAGCACGGAGCCCTTTTAATTCACCCCTCCACTTT; CDR3aa: CAWSDEKARSPFNSPLHF
j_gene: TRBJ2-7; abundance: -; v_gene: TRBV19; d_gene: TRBD1; CDR3nt: TGTGCCAGTAGTATGGGGACAGGTTACGAGCAGTACTTC; CDR3aa: CASSMGTGYEQYF
j_gene: TRBJ1-6; abundance: -; v_gene: TRBV25-1; d_gene: -; CDR3nt: TGTGCCAGCAGCCCCCTTACGGATAATTCACCCCTCCACTTT; CDR3aa: CASSPLTDNSPLHF
j_gene: TRBJ1-2; abundance: -; v_gene: TRBV7-9; d_gene: -; CDR3nt: TGTGCCAGCAGCTTGAGAGGGAACTATGGCTACACCTTC; CDR3aa: CASSLRGNYGYTF
j_gene: TRBJ2-2; abundance: once; v_gene: TRBV7-6; d_gene: -; CDR3nt: TGTGCCAGCAGCTCTACTAGGGACACCGGGGAGCTGTTTTTT; CDR3aa: CASSSTRDTGELFF
j_gene: TRBJ1-2; abundance: -; v_gene: TRBV7-2; d_gene: -; CDR3nt: TGTGCCAGCAGCCCTCAACGGACAGTTAACTATGGCTACACCTTC; CDR3aa: CASSPQRTVNYGYTF
j_gene: TRBJ1-2; abundance: -; v_gene: TRBV29-1; d_gene: -; CDR3nt: TGCAGCGTTGTCGACAGGCTACGGGGTGGCTACACCTTC; CDR3aa: CSVVDRLRGGYTF
j_gene: TRBJ2-1; abundance: -; v_gene: TRBV7-9; d_gene: TRBD1; CDR3nt: TGTGCCAGCGTTCGACAGGGAACCTACAATGAGCAGTTCTTC; CDR3aa: CASVRQGTYNEQFF
j_gene: TRBJ2-5; abundance: -; v_gene: TRBV20-1; d_gene: -; CDR3nt: TGCAGTGCTAGAGCCGGGGGGCCGGAGTACTTC; CDR3aa: CSARAGGPEYF
j_gene: TRBJ2-5; abundance: -; v_gene: TRBV9; d_gene: TRBD1; CDR3nt: TGTGCCAGCAGCGCTCACAGGGGTTTCGAAGAGACCCAGTACTTC; CDR3aa: CASSAHRGFEETQYF
j_gene: TRBJ2-5; abundance: -; v_gene: TRBV30; d_gene: -; CDR3nt: TGTGCCTGGAGTGTACCTCCGGGGACCCAGTACTTC; CDR3aa: CAWSVPPGTQYF
j_gene: TRBJ2-6; abundance: -; v_gene: TRBV5-5; d_gene: -; CDR3nt: TGCGCCAGCAGCCATGGCGCATCAGGGATCTCTGGGGCCAACGTCCTGACTTTC; CDR3aa: CASSHGASGISGANVLTF
j_gene: TRBJ1-1; abundance: -; v_gene: TRBV5-1; d_gene: -; CDR3nt: TGCGCCAGCAGCTGGGGCCAGGGCTCCGCCCTCGGCACTGAAGCTTTCTTT; CDR3aa: CASSWGQGSALGTEAFF
j_gene: TRBJ2-7; abundance: -; v_gene: TRBV11-3; d_gene: TRBD2; CDR3nt: TGTGCCAGCAGCTTATTGCAAGCGGGAGGTTCCTACGAGCAGTACTTC; CDR3aa: CASSLLQAGGSYEQYF
j_gene: TRBJ2-7; abundance: -; v_gene: TRBV7-6; d_gene: -; CDR3nt: TGTGCCAGCAGCTTAGCTGTGAGCAGGGGTTCCTACGAGCAGTACTTC; CDR3aa: CASSLAVSRGSYEQYF
j_gene: TRBJ2-2; abundance: -; v_gene: TRBV2; d_gene: TRBD2; CDR3nt: TGTGCCAGCAAGGGCGGGGGGGTAAGCGGGGAGCTGTTTTTT; CDR3aa: CASKGGGVSGELFF
j_gene: TRBJ1-1; abundance: -; v_gene: TRBV29-1; d_gene: TRBD1; CDR3nt: TGCAGCGTTGTCGGGCGACAGGGGGCGAACACTGAAGCTTTCTTT; CDR3aa: CSVVGRQGANTEAFF
j_gene: TRBJ1-3; abundance: -; v_gene: TRBV7-3; d_gene: -; CDR3nt: TGTGCCAGCAGCTTAGGAGTGGCTGGAAACACCATATATTTT; CDR3aa: CASSLGVAGNTIYF
j_gene: TRBJ1-4; abundance: -; v_gene: TRBV11-2; d_gene: TRBD1; CDR3nt: TGTGCCAGCAGCTTTAAGGGGGCAATGTCGAAGGAAAAACTGTTTTTT; CDR3aa: CASSFKGAMSKEKLFF
j_gene: TRBJ1-4; abundance: -; v_gene: TRBV7-2; d_gene: TRBD1; CDR3nt: TGTGCCAGCAGTTCGAAAACCGGGACAGGGGGCCCTAATGAAAAACTGTTTTTT; CDR3aa: CASSSKTGTGGPNEKLFF
j_gene: TRBJ2-4; abundance: -; v_gene: TRBV6-5; d_gene: TRBD2; CDR3nt: TGTGCCAGCAAGCTAGCGGGGGGGCCGGTGAACATTCAGTACTTC; CDR3aa: CASKLAGGPVNIQYF
j_gene: TRBJ1-2; abundance: -; v_gene: TRBV6-1; d_gene: -; CDR3nt: TGTGCCAGCAGTCCCCCTGGTACAGGGAGAGATGGCTACACCTTC; CDR3aa: CASSPPGTGRDGYTF
j_gene: TRBJ2-5; abundance: -; v_gene: TRBV5-4; d_gene: TRBD2; CDR3nt: TGTGCCAGCAGCAAAGGGGGGTTAGCGGGGGCGGGTGAGCAGTACTTC; CDR3aa: CASSKGGLAGAGEQYF
j_gene: TRBJ1-5; abundance: once; v_gene: TRBV4-1; d_gene: TRBD1; CDR3nt: TGCGCCAGCAGCCAAGTTTTTGGTAAGGGGGCGAGGGAGCCCCAGCATTTT; CDR3aa: CASSQVFGKGAREPQHF
j_gene: TRBJ1-2; abundance: -; v_gene: TRBV4-2; d_gene: TRBD1; CDR3nt: TGTGCCAGCAGCCCCGAGACAGGGGACTATGGCTACACCTTC; CDR3aa: CASSPETGDYGYTF
j_gene: TRBJ2-3; abundance: once; v_gene: TRBV6-5; d_gene: -; CDR3nt: TGTGCCAGCAGTCCGACACAGCTGGGGCAGTATTTT; CDR3aa: CASSPTQLGQYF
j_gene: TRBJ1-5; abundance: -; v_gene: TRBV19; d_gene: -; CDR3nt: TGTGCCAGTAGTTCAGGGATCGCGGGGAATCAGCCCCAGCATTTT; CDR3aa: CASSSGIAGNQPQHF